What follows are 27 T cell receptor beta chains derived from one specimen sequenced in a study of T cell repertoires in cytomegalovirus infection. TCRdb passed the reads through MiXCR, listing each CDR3 protein once. The sample contains under 95,000 distinct CDR3 sequences, about half of which appear only once. Their cognate antigens are unknown. The specimen comprised CD8+ T cells from cultured PBMCs, sampled from culture after CMV antigen stimulation. Receptor source: a human donor in good health (CMV status not recorded). Some clones in this sample may be carry-over from other donors' samples.

The chain couples TRBV13 to TRBJ2-2; TRBD2 matches 11 bases. V lost 5 bases and J lost 5; bases outside the gene matches: 7. Looked up from germline, CDR1 is PRHDT and CDR2 is FYEKMQ (reference sequence). The CDR3 consists of 16 residues. The CDR3 DNA reads as TGTGCCAGCAGCCTGACTAGCGGGATAAAAACCGGGGAGCTGTTTTTT. Translating gives CASSLTSGIKTGELFF.

J is TRBJ1-2 and V is TRBV11-2; maybe TRBD1 (5 bases). CDR1 is SGHAT and CDR2 is FQNNGV in the germline V gene. Trimming removed 5 bases at V and 7 bases at J, with 14 bases between. This CDR3 spans 13 amino acids. The CDR3 nucleotides read TGTGCCAGCAGCCCCCAGGGAATCGGTGGCTACACCTTC. Translation gives CASSPQGIGGYTF. Drawing the rest from reference TRBV11-2 and TRBJ1-2, the complete variable domain is EAGVAQSPRYKIIEKRQSVAFWCNPISGHATLYWYQQILGQGPKLLIQFQNNGVVDDSQLPKDRFSAERLKGVDSTLKIQPAKLEDSAVYLCASSPQGIGGYTFGSGTRLTVV.

The V gene is TRBV6-5, the J gene TRBJ2-1; D possibly corresponds to TRBD1 (5 bases). This CDR3 is 15 amino acids long. Trimming shortened V by 0 bases and J by 0 bases, and 6 bases separated the two germline ends. From germline, CDR1 is MNHEY and CDR2 SVGAGI. CDR3 amino acids: CASSYSQGSYNEQFF. As DNA, the CDR3 is TGTGCCAGCAGTTACTCGCAGGGCTCCTACAATGAGCAGTTCTTC.

V and J are TRBV7-6 and TRBJ1-6; 7 bases are a match to TRBD1. Unmatched junction bases numbered 6, after V lost 4 bases and J lost 6 bases. This CDR3 region has 15 residues. From germline, CDR1 is SGHVS and CDR2 FNYEAQ. The CDR3 sequence: CASSSFRDSNSPLHF. CDR3 in DNA: TGTGCCAGCAGCTCCTTCCGGGACAGTAATTCACCCCTCCACTTT.

The J gene is TRBJ2-2, the V gene TRBV2, with D tentatively TRBD2 (6 bases). The CDR3 length is 13 residues. The V and J ends lost 6 bases and 5 bases respectively, with 10 bases between them. Per the germline V gene, CDR1 is SNHLY and CDR2 is FYNNEI. The CDR3 nucleotides read TGTGCCAGCAGGCGGGGTCGGACCGGGGAGCTGTTTTTT. It codes for CASRRGRTGELFF.

In regard to this clonotype: The CDR3 does not end in the conserved phenylalanine or tryptophan, so this is likely a read error. The rearrangement links TRBV7-2 to TRBJ1-1; the D gene is possibly TRBD1 (5 bases). V lost 1 base, J lost 8 bases, and 20 bases lay in between. The CDR3 is 16 amino acids. From germline, CDR1 is SGHTA and CDR2 FQGNSA. In DNA, the CDR3 is TGTGCCAGCAGCTTAGATTCTAGGGGCTCTAACAAGGAAGCTTTCTTA. Translation gives CASSLDSRGSNKEAFL.

The V call is TRBV15, the J call TRBJ2-7; a possible D gene is TRBD2 (5 bases). Germline V gene data show CDR1 as LNHNV and CDR2 as YYDKDF (reference sequence). Deletions cut 1 base from V and 2 bases from J, with 9 bases between. There are 14 residues in the CDR3. The DNA of the CDR3 is TGTGCCACCAGCAGAGGATCGCGGGCCTACGAGCAGTACTTC. It codes for CATSRGSRAYEQYF.

This chain uses TRBV27 with TRBJ2-7; TRBD1 matches at 7 bases. Germline V gives CDR1 MNHEY, CDR2 SMNVEV (reference sequence). Unmatched junction bases numbered 13, after V lost 2 bases and J lost 6 bases. The CDR3 sequence is 16 residues long. The CDR3 is CASSLKGARTLLEQYF. The CDR3 region has the DNA TGTGCCAGCAGTTTAAAGGGGGCCCGGACTCTCCTCGAGCAGTACTTC.

This clonotype has a handful of counts. The chain recombines TRBV7-9 with TRBJ1-1; a weak D match, TRBD1 (5 bases). CDR1 is SEHNR and CDR2 is FQNEAQ in the germline V gene (reference sequence). This CDR3 contains 12 residues. The V and J ends lost 3 bases and 8 bases respectively, with 10 bases between them. The CDR3 protein is CASSFSDREAFF. CDR3 sequence (DNA): TGTGCCAGCAGCTTCTCCGACAGAGAAGCTTTCTTT.

The chain combines TRBV25-1 with TRBJ1-4; D may be TRBD1 (5 bases). The CDR3 contains 15 residues. Trimming took 2 bases from V and 1 from J, leaving 8 bases between them. Per the germline V gene, CDR1 is MGHDK and CDR2 is SYGVNS. The DNA for the CDR3 is TGTGCCAGCAGTGAACGCGGGGGAACTAATGAAAAACTGTTTTTT. It yields the protein CASSERGGTNEKLFF.

The chain links TRBV7-3 to TRBJ2-2; no clear D. V lost 4 bases and J 7 bases, leaving 4 bases between the germline ends. Per germline, CDR1 SGHTA and CDR2 FQGTGA. This CDR3 region has 11 residues. This CDR3 is CASSSDGELFF. CDR3 DNA: TGTGCCAGCAGCTCCGACGGGGAGCTGTTTTTT.

This clonotype was observed a single time. The gene calls are TRBV7-2 and TRBJ2-2, with TRBD1 matching over 9 bases. From germline, CDR1 is SGHTA and CDR2 FQGNSA. There are 15 residues in the CDR3. The V and J ends lost 5 bases and 4 bases, in that order; junction bases with no gene match: 5. The CDR3 protein is CASSQMTGGTGELFF. CDR3 DNA sequence: TGTGCCAGCAGCCAAATGACAGGGGGCACCGGGGAGCTGTTTTTT.

Comments on this clonotype: Because the CDR3 is missing its conserved closing phenylalanine or tryptophan, this is likely a read error. J is TRBJ1-4 and V is TRBV7-9; D gene unclear. The CDR3 spans 16 residues. In germline, CDR1 is SEHNR, CDR2 FQNEAQ (reference sequence). Between the trimmed V and J ends, which lost 5 bases and 0 bases, there was a span of 13 bases. The CDR3, as DNA: TGTGCCAGCAGCGGGCCGGGGTTTGCAACTAATGAAAAACTGTTTCTT. It specifies CASSGPGFATNEKLFL.

The J gene is TRBJ2-3, the V gene TRBV7-2; D is tentatively TRBD1 or TRBD2 (6 bases each). V was clipped by 5 bases and J by 6 bases, with 15 bases between them. This CDR3 has 14 amino acids. In germline, CDR1 is SGHTA, CDR2 FQGNSA. The CDR3 sequence: CASSKKIGGDTQYF. CDR3 nucleotide sequence: TGTGCCAGCAGCAAGAAGATAGGGGGGGATACGCAGTATTTT.

This clonotype turned up a few times. This chain links TRBV19 with TRBJ2-7, with 8 bases that match TRBD1. CDR1 is LNHDA and CDR2 is SQIVND in the germline V gene (reference sequence). Trimming took 5 bases from V and 4 from J; bases not matched to a gene: 13. This CDR3 has 16 residues. CDR3 protein: CASSPPSAQGAYEQYF. For the CDR3, the DNA is TGTGCCAGTAGTCCACCCTCCGCTCAGGGGGCGTACGAGCAGTACTTC. The whole variable domain, filled in from reference TRBV19 and TRBJ2-7, reads DGGITQSPKYLFRKEGQNVTLSCEQNLNHDAMYWYRQDPGQGLRLIYYSQIVNDFQKGDIAEGYSVSREKKESFPLTVTSAQKNPTAFYLCASSPPSAQGAYEQYFGPGTRLTVT.

In DNA, the CDR3 is TGTGCCAGCAGCTCCTCCAGGGAGACCCAGTACTTC. This gives the protein CASSSSRETQYF. V gene TRBV7-9 combines with J gene TRBJ2-5; D is uncertain. Trimming removed 4 bases at V and 5 bases at J, with 8 bases between. From germline, CDR1 is SEHNR and CDR2 FQNEAQ (reference sequence). CDR3 length: 12 amino acids.

This chain links TRBV24-1 with TRBJ2-1; D not certain. The CDR3 consists of 14 residues. Deletions cut 5 bases from V and 8 bases from J, with 15 bases between. The V gene's germline CDR1 is KGHDR and CDR2 SFDVKD. The CDR3 loop is CATSGIPLEDEQFF. The CDR3 DNA reads as TGTGCCACCAGTGGGATCCCGTTAGAAGATGAGCAGTTCTTC.

This chain uses TRBV10-3 with TRBJ2-5, with D possibly being TRBD1 (6 bases). The germline gives CDR1 ENHRY, CDR2 SYGVKD. CDR3 length: 14 residues. V lost 2 bases and J 3 bases, leaving 10 bases between the germline ends. The chain's CDR3 is CAISERTAKETQYF. DNA of the CDR3: TGTGCCATCAGTGAGAGGACAGCAAAAGAGACCCAGTACTTC.

V gene TRBV28 combines with J gene TRBJ2-7; 16 nucleotides line up with TRBD2. CDR1 MDHEN and CDR2 SYDVKM come from the germline V gene. After removal of 8 bases from V and 7 bases from J, the junction contained 20 bases not matched to a gene. This CDR3 spans 19 amino acids. CDR3: CASVGDAGTSGRARREQYF. The DNA of the CDR3 is TGTGCCAGCGTTGGGGATGCCGGGACTAGCGGGAGGGCCCGCCGGGAGCAGTACTTC.

The V and J genes are TRBV7-2 and TRBJ2-3; D is perhaps TRBD1 (6 bases). The CDR3 has 16 amino acids. The V gene lost 5 bases and the J gene lost 2 bases, with 17 bases spanning the gap. Germline V gives CDR1 SGHTA, CDR2 FQGNSA. For the CDR3, the DNA is TGTGCCAGCAGCCCACAAGGGGGTCAGGTCACAGATACGCAGTATTTT. Residues: CASSPQGGQVTDTQYF.

CDR3 in DNA: TGTGCCAGCAGCTTTGAAAGATTTGACACTGAAGCTTTCTTT. This translates into CASSFERFDTEAFF. The chain combines TRBV7-8 with TRBJ1-1; no definite D call. Trimming cost V 3 bases and J 3 bases, with 11 bases left between them. The CDR3 consists of 14 residues. Germline V lookup: CDR1 SGHVS, CDR2 FQNEAQ.

The rearrangement joins TRBV11-2 to TRBJ2-1, with D unclear. CDR3 length: 12 amino acids. V dropped 1 base and J dropped 9 bases, with 7 bases sitting between them. Germline V CDR1 and CDR2: SGHAT, FQNNGV. CDR3 sequence: CASSLAAIEQFF. CDR3 nucleotide sequence: TGTGCCAGCAGCTTAGCCGCAATTGAGCAGTTCTTC. The entire variable domain, with the rest obtained from reference TRBV11-2 and TRBJ2-1, is as follows: EAGVAQSPRYKIIEKRQSVAFWCNPISGHATLYWYQQILGQGPKLLIQFQNNGVVDDSQLPKDRFSAERLKGVDSTLKIQPAKLEDSAVYLCASSLAAIEQFFGPGTRLTVL.

The chain carries TRBV27 and TRBJ2-1; TRBD1 aligns across 11 bases. From germline, CDR1 is MNHEY and CDR2 SMNVEV (reference sequence). V was pared by 2 bases and J by 6 bases, with 3 bases of the junction left unmatched. CDR3 length: 15 amino acids. CDR3 DNA: TGTGCCAGCAGTTTACGGGACAGGGGGATCAATGAGCAGTTCTTC. Protein sequence: CASSLRDRGINEQFF.

Only a few counts were recorded for this clonotype. The V and J genes are TRBV27 and TRBJ2-2; D gene ambiguous. The CDR3 extends over 13 amino acids. The germline V gene encodes CDR1 MNHEY and CDR2 SMNVEV (reference sequence). Trimming took 2 bases from V and 5 from J, leaving 6 bases between them. This chain's CDR3 is CASSLIFTGELFF. The CDR3 DNA sequence: TGTGCCAGCAGTTTAATATTTACCGGGGAGCTGTTTTTT.

This clonotype was counted only a few times. The chain recombines TRBV7-2 with TRBJ1-2; 9 bases fit TRBD1. Germline loops: CDR1 SGHTA, CDR2 FQGNSA. The junction had 10 bases not matched to a gene; V was cut back by 6 bases and J by 8 bases. The CDR3 contains 14 residues. This chain's CDR3 is CASSAGTGSWGYTF. In DNA form, the CDR3 reads TGTGCCAGCAGTGCCGGGACAGGGAGTTGGGGCTACACCTTC.

The J gene is TRBJ1-1, the V gene TRBV7-6; D remains ambiguous. The germline V gene encodes CDR1 SGHVS and CDR2 FNYEAQ. Trimming took 2 bases from V and 6 from J, leaving 10 bases between them. The CDR3 spans 13 residues. The CDR3 loop is CASSLRATAEAFF. CDR3 nucleotide sequence: TGTGCCAGCAGCTTAAGGGCTACCGCTGAAGCTTTCTTT.

The chain carries TRBV12-3 or TRBV12-4 and TRBJ1-2, with D tentatively TRBD1 (6 bases). There are 14 residues in the CDR3. Trimming stripped 5 bases from V and 2 bases from J, with 12 bases between. CDR3 DNA sequence: TGTGCCAGCAGTCCCGGACAGCCGAACTATGGCTACACCTTC. Translating gives CASSPGQPNYGYTF.